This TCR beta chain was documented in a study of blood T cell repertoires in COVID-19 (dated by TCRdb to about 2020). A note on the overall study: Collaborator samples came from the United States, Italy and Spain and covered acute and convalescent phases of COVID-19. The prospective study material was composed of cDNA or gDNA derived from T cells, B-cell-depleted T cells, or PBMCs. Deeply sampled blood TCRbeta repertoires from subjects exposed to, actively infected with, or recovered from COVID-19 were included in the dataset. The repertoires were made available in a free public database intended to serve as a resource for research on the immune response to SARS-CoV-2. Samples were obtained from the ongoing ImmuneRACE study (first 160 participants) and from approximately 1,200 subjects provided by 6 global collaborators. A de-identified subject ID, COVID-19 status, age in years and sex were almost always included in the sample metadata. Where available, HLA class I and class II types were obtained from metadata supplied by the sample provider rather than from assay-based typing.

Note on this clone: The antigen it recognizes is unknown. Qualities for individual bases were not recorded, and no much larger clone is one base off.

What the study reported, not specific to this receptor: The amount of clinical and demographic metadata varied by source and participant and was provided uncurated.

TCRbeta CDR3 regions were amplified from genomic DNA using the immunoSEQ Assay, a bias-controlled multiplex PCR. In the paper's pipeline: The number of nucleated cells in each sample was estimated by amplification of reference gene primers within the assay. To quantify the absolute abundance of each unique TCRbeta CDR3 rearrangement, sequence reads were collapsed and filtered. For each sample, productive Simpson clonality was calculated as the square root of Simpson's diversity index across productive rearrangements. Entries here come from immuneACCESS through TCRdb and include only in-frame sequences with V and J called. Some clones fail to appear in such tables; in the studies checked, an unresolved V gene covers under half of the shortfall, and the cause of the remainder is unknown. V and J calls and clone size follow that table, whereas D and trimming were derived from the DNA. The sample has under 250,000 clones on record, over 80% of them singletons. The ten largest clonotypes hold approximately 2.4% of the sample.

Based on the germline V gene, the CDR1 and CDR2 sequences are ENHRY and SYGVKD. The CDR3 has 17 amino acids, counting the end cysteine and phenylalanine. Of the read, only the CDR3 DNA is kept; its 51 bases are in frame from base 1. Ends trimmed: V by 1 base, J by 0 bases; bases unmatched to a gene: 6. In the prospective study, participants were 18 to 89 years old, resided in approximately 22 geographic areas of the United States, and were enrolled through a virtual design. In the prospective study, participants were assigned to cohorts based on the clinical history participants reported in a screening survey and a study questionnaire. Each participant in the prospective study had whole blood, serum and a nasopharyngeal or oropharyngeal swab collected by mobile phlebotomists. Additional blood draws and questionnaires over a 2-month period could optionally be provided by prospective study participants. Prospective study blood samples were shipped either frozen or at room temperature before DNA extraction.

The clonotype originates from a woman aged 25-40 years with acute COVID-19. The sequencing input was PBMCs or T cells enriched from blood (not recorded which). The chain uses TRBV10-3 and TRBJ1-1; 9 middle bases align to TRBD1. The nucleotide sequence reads TGTGCCATCAGTGAGTTAAGACAGGGGGGGCTGAACACTGAAGCTTTCTTT. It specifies CAISELRQGGLNTEAFF.